This is a list of T cell receptor beta chains from one sample in a study of cytomegalovirus exposure and HLA in healthy donors. Clones were read by immunoSEQ multiplex PCR, and TCRdb kept only the in-frame ones, dropping some. This table has approximately 190,000 clones, over 70% appearing once. Sequences were obtained from PBMCs. These receptors came from a man aged 25 to 40 in good health and CMV-seronegative. Both conserved end residues are part of each CDR3. D genes are given only for firm matches. Not every row has a clone size; where given, it reads once, few, many or a size class.

D gene: .
clone size: .
J gene: TRBJ2-7
V gene: TRBV7-8
CDR3 DNA: TGTGCCAGCAGCTTTGGGAACCATAACAGGGGACTTTACGAGCAGTACTTC
CDR3 protein: CASSFGNHNRGLYEQYF

D gene: .
clone size: .
J gene: TRBJ1-1
V gene: TRBV28
CDR3 DNA: TGTGCCAGCAGTATCCCAGGTGGAACTGAAGCTTTCTTT
CDR3 protein: CASSIPGGTEAFF

D gene: TRBD1
clone size: once
J gene: TRBJ2-7
V gene: TRBV23-1
CDR3 DNA: TGCGCCAGCAGTCACCTAGGGACAGGGATTACCTACGAGCAGTACTTC
CDR3 protein: CASSHLGTGITYEQYF

D gene: .
clone size: .
J gene: TRBJ2-3
V gene: TRBV19
CDR3 DNA: TGTGCCAGTAGTATCGGGGGAGCCCCCCGGGATACGCAGTATTTT
CDR3 protein: CASSIGGAPRDTQYF

D gene: .
clone size: .
J gene: TRBJ2-7
V gene: TRBV28
CDR3 DNA: TGTGCCAGCAGCTCCCGGGGTGTTTTAAGCTACGAGCAGTACTTC
CDR3 protein: CASSSRGVLSYEQYF

D gene: .
clone size: .
J gene: TRBJ2-5
V gene: TRBV9
CDR3 DNA: TGTGCCAGCAGCGGTCGGGGGTCGTTAGAGACCCAGTACTTC
CDR3 protein: CASSGRGSLETQYF

D gene: .
clone size: once
J gene: TRBJ2-3
V gene: TRBV27
CDR3 DNA: TGTGCCAGCAGTTTACTAGCCTGGACAGATACGCAGTATTTT
CDR3 protein: CASSLLAWTDTQYF

D gene: TRBD2
clone size: .
J gene: TRBJ2-7
V gene: TRBV28
CDR3 DNA: TGTGCCAGCAGTTGGCCGGGCGGGGGCGAGCAGTACTTC
CDR3 protein: CASSWPGGGEQYF

D gene: TRBD2
clone size: .
J gene: TRBJ2-7
V gene: TRBV28
CDR3 DNA: TGTGCCAGCCGGTCGGCTAGCGGGCTCTCCTACGAGCAGTACTTC
CDR3 protein: CASRSASGLSYEQYF

D gene: .
clone size: .
J gene: TRBJ2-7
V gene: TRBV5-6
CDR3 DNA: TGTGCCAGCAGCTTGGGGGGCGCAGGGGCTATTTACGAGCAGTACTTC
CDR3 protein: CASSLGGAGAIYEQYF

D gene: .
clone size: .
J gene: TRBJ1-2
V gene: TRBV7-9
CDR3 DNA: TGTTCCAGCAGCTTAGCGGGGGGGGTCCATGGCTACACCTTC
CDR3 protein: CSSSLAGGVHGYTF

D gene: TRBD1
clone size: .
J gene: TRBJ2-1
V gene: TRBV28
CDR3 DNA: TGTGCCAGCAGTTCATCGGGACAGGGGGTCGACAATGAGCAGTTCTTC
CDR3 protein: CASSSSGQGVDNEQFF

D gene: TRBD2
clone size: .
J gene: TRBJ2-1
V gene: TRBV5-4
CDR3 DNA: TGTGCCAGCAGCCCCTGGACTAGCGGGGGTAACAATGAGCAGTTCTTC
CDR3 protein: CASSPWTSGGNNEQFF

D gene: .
clone size: .
J gene: TRBJ1-4
V gene: TRBV14
CDR3 DNA: TGTGCCAGCAGCCAAGTCCTCTCGGGGGGTGTTTATGAAAAACTGTTTTTT
CDR3 protein: CASSQVLSGGVYEKLFF

D gene: .
clone size: .
J gene: TRBJ1-4
V gene: TRBV11-2
CDR3 DNA: TGTGCCAGCAGCTCGGGGAGTTCACCTTTTTTT
CDR3 protein: CASSSGSSPFF

D gene: TRBD1
clone size: .
J gene: TRBJ1-6
V gene: TRBV30
CDR3 DNA: TGTGCCTGGGGACAGGGGGGGAATTCACCCCTCCACTTT
CDR3 protein: CAWGQGGNSPLHF

D gene: TRBD2
clone size: .
J gene: TRBJ2-2
V gene: TRBV11-3
CDR3 DNA: TGTGCCAGCAGCCGGATGGTGAAGGGACTAGAGGCCGGGGAGCTGTTTTTT
CDR3 protein: CASSRMVKGLEAGELFF